The 31 T cell receptor beta chains presented below share a single source sample, sequenced in a study of chemoradiotherapy in HPV16-positive cancers. Sequencing used immunoSEQ multiplex PCR; TCRdb keeps in-frame clones, though not all of them. This sample has a few thousand clones; around 77% occur once, and the top ten carry about 13%. The sample was gathered from a patient who underwent chemoradiotherapy. These TCRs come from a human donor with HPV-associated anogenital cancer.

The gene calls are TRBV28 and TRBJ1-5; possibly TRBD1 for D (5 bases). The CDR3 extends over 16 amino acids. Trimming took 6 bases from V and 2 from J, leaving 17 bases between them. Germline-derived CDR1 and CDR2 are MDHEN and SYDVKM. The CDR3 reads CASRELAGQGNQPQHF. CDR3 sequence (DNA): TGTGCCAGCAGGGAGCTGGCAGGGCAAGGCAATCAGCCCCAGCATTTT.

The chain couples TRBV6-9 to TRBJ1-1; the match to TRBD1 covers 11 bases. The CDR3 covers 18 residues. The trim removed 6 bases at V and 0 bases at J, leaving 12 bases unmatched. CDR1 and CDR2 from the germline V gene are MNHGY and SVAAGI. The CDR3 coding sequence is TGTGCCAGCAGGAGAGGGGGACAGGGGGGGAAAATGAACACTGAAGCTTTCTTT. Its translation: CASRRGGQGGKMNTEAFF.

This clone was seen only a few times. The genes are TRBV2 and TRBJ1-5; the D gene is possibly TRBD1 (6 bases). Looked up from germline, CDR1 is SNHLY and CDR2 is FYNNEI. This CDR3 is 15 amino acids long. V lost 6 bases to trimming and J lost 2 bases, with 14 bases between them. The CDR3 sequence: CASSGQPGGNQPQHF. The CDR3 DNA reads TGTGCCAGCAGCGGACAGCCTGGCGGCAATCAGCCCCAGCATTTT. Looking up the rest from reference TRBV2 and TRBJ1-5 gives the full variable domain: EPEVTQTPSHQVTQMGQEVILRCVPISNHLYFYWYRQILGQKVEFLVSFYNNEISEKSEIFDDQFSVERPDGSNFTLKIRSTKLEDSAMYFCASSGQPGGNQPQHFGDGTRLSIL.

This chain joins TRBV7-8 and TRBJ1-3; D is ambiguous. V dropped 4 bases and J dropped 0 bases, with 16 bases sitting between them. Germline values: CDR1 SGHVS, CDR2 FQNEAQ. The CDR3 runs 17 residues. The CDR3 reads CASSSTPVAISGNTIYF. The CDR3 DNA follows: TGTGCCAGCAGCTCCACCCCGGTCGCGATCTCTGGAAACACCATATATTTT.

The rearrangement joins TRBV6-1 to TRBJ2-3; D is undetermined. This CDR3 is built from 13 residues. Deletions cut 7 bases from V and 6 bases from J, with 14 bases between. Germline loops: CDR1 MNHNS, CDR2 SASEGT. CDR3 bases: TGTGCCAGCACCGACGTGACATTCGATACGCAGTATTTT. This encodes CASTDVTFDTQYF.

The chain joins TRBV30 to TRBJ1-2; D is undetermined. Between the trimmed V and J ends, which lost 0 bases and 4 bases, there was a span of 9 bases. Germline-derived CDR1 and CDR2 are GTSNPN and SVGIG (reference sequence). The CDR3 spans 13 residues. The CDR3 nucleotides read TGTGCCTGGAGTGTTTCAGGCGGCTATGGCTACACCTTC. Translated: CAWSVSGGYGYTF.

This sequence joins TRBV27 and TRBJ2-2; D remains ambiguous. V was trimmed by 2 bases and J by 0 bases, leaving 10 bases between them. Per the germline V gene, CDR1 is MNHEY and CDR2 is SMNVEV (reference sequence). CDR3 length equals 16 residues. CDR3 DNA sequence: TGTGCCAGCAGTTTACGGGTGACTCCGAACACCGGGGAGCTGTTTTTT. This codes for CASSLRVTPNTGELFF.

The chain carries TRBV29-1 and TRBJ2-3; D ambiguous. The CDR3 extends over 13 amino acids. Germline CDR1 reads SQVTM; CDR2 reads ANQGSEA. Trimming removed 5 bases at V and 1 base at J, with 10 bases between. This CDR3 reads CSVSDGGTDTQYF. The CDR3 nucleotides read TGCAGCGTTTCGGACGGAGGCACAGATACGCAGTATTTT.

The CDR3 DNA sequence: TGTGCCAGCAGCACAAATTCGCCCTGGGCTGGCACAGATACGCAGTATTTT. Amino acids: CASSTNSPWAGTDTQYF. The rearrangement links TRBV5-4 to TRBJ2-3, with D uncertain. Trimming stripped 4 bases from V and 1 base from J, with 19 bases between. The CDR3 is made up of 17 amino acids. Per the germline V gene, CDR1 is SGHNT and CDR2 is YYREEE (reference sequence).

This clone was observed a handful of times. Relative to the germline gene, one junction end is altered; a read error may explain this. The rearrangement uses TRBV28 and TRBJ1-2; TRBD1 matches at 7 bases. The CDR3 runs 15 residues. Germline V lookup: CDR1 MDHEN, CDR2 SYDVKM. The CDR3 loop reads CASSLSGGGNYGYTF. CDR3 nucleotide sequence: TGTGCCAGCAGCTTATCAGGGGGTGGAAACTATGGCTACACCTTC.

The rearrangement joins TRBV2 to TRBJ1-2; 8 bases are a match to TRBD1. Germline lookup yields CDR1 SNHLY and CDR2 FYNNEI. CDR3 length equals 14 residues. Losses at the gene ends were 6 bases for V and 7 bases for J; bases not matched to a gene: 10. The CDR3 is CASSKDRVTLGYTF. CDR3 coding DNA: TGTGCCAGCAGCAAGGACAGGGTGACCCTTGGCTACACCTTC.

This rearrangement joins TRBV6-6 to TRBJ1-2, with 7 bases that match TRBD1. The CDR3 loop spans 13 amino acids. V was clipped by 4 bases and J by 4 bases; unmatched bases: 3. Germline CDR1 reads MNHNY; CDR2 reads SVGAGI (reference sequence). CDR3 region: CASSSGQVYGYTF. As DNA, the CDR3 is TGTGCCAGCAGTTCCGGACAGGTCTATGGCTACACCTTC.

The V and J genes are TRBV6-5 and TRBJ2-1; TRBD1 matches at 8 bases. The CDR3 covers 14 residues. The J segment lost 6 bases and the V segment lost 4 bases, leaving 5 bases of the junction unmatched. Per the germline V gene, CDR1 is MNHEY and CDR2 is SVGAGI. The CDR3 DNA follows: TGTGCCAGCAGTTCTCCAGGGGGCGGCAATGAGCAGTTCTTC. Protein: CASSSPGGGNEQFF.

In nucleotides, the CDR3 is TGTGCCAGCTCCCAGGGAACACAGGGTTTGGATGGCTACACCTTC. This encodes CASSQGTQGLDGYTF. The chain couples TRBV18 to TRBJ1-2; tentatively, D is TRBD1 (6 bases). The CDR3 runs to 15 residues. The V end lost 6 bases, the J end lost 6 bases, and 20 bases lay between the germline ends. CDR1 is KGHSH and CDR2 is LQKENI in the germline V gene.

The V call is TRBV5-5, the J call TRBJ1-1; D might be TRBD1 (6 bases). Germline lookup yields CDR1 SGHKS and CDR2 YYEKEE (reference sequence). Trimming stripped 6 bases from V and 5 bases from J, with 17 bases between. The CDR3 has 14 residues. CDR3 nucleotide sequence: TGTGCCAGCAAATCTAAGAGGGGGACTACTGAAGCTTTCTTT. Its translation: CASKSKRGTTEAFF.

V is TRBV20-1 and J is TRBJ1-1; D gene uncertain. CDR1 is DFQATT and CDR2 is SNEGSKA in the germline V gene (reference sequence). With 6 bases removed from V and 5 bases from J, the gap between germline ends came to 10 bases. This CDR3 has 11 amino acids. DNA for the CDR3: TGCAGTGCCAGGAAAGGGACTGAAGCTTTCTTT. Translating it yields CSARKGTEAFF.

The chain couples TRBV30 to TRBJ1-5; TRBD1 might be the D (5 bases). V was pared by 1 base and J by 9 bases, with 16 bases between. The CDR3 is 14 amino acids. The germline gives CDR1 GTSNPN, CDR2 SVGIG (reference sequence). The chain's CDR3 is CAWSEDSGAGPQHF. For the CDR3, the DNA is TGTGCCTGGAGTGAAGACAGCGGTGCGGGGCCCCAGCATTTT. The entire variable domain, with the rest obtained from reference TRBV30 and TRBJ1-5, is as follows: SQTIHQWPATLVQPVGSPLSLECTVEGTSNPNLYWYRQAAGRGLQLLFYSVGIGQISSEVPQNLSASRPQDRQFILSSKKLLLSDSGFYLCAWSEDSGAGPQHFGDGTRLSIL.

V and J are TRBV7-9 and TRBJ1-5; 7 bases are a match to TRBD1. The CDR3 runs 14 residues. Germline trimming cut 3 bases from V and 6 bases from J; bases unmatched to any gene: 5. CDR1 SEHNR and CDR2 FQNEAQ come from the germline V gene (reference sequence). The CDR3 region is CASSLTGSGQPQHF. Here the CDR3 DNA reads TGTGCCAGCAGCTTGACAGGGTCCGGTCAGCCCCAGCATTTT. Together with reference TRBV7-9 and TRBJ1-5, the CDR3 gives the full variable domain: DTGVSQNPRHKITKRGQNVTFRCDPISEHNRLYWYRQTLGQGPEFLTYFQNEAQLEKSRLLSDRFSAERPKGSFSTLEIQRTEQGDSAMYLCASSLTGSGQPQHFGDGTRLSIL.

The chain couples TRBV19 to TRBJ1-2; D is ambiguous. Germline-derived CDR1 and CDR2 are LNHDA and SQIVND (reference sequence). The CDR3 consists of 12 residues. The V and J ends lost 3 bases and 5 bases respectively, with 7 bases between them. The CDR3 is CASSISVYGYTF. The DNA of the CDR3 is TGTGCCAGTAGTATCTCGGTATATGGCTACACCTTC.

The chain links TRBV6-5 to TRBJ2-2; D ambiguous. Germline-derived CDR1 and CDR2 are MNHEY and SVGAGI. V lost 2 bases, J lost 1 base, and 2 bases lay in between. This CDR3 has 13 residues. The CDR3 nucleotides are TGTGCCAGCAGTTACAAGAACACCGGGGAGCTGTTTTTT. This translates into CASSYKNTGELFF.

The rearrangement uses TRBV9 and TRBJ2-7; tentative D call: TRBD1 (6 bases). CDR3 size: 14 residues. CDR1 is SGDLS, CDR2 YYNGEE, per germline. The ends were cut back, 0 bases at V and 4 bases at J, with 11 bases in the middle. CDR3 sequence reads: CASSVGNREYEQYF. CDR3 bases: TGTGCCAGCAGCGTAGGTAACAGGGAATACGAGCAGTACTTC.

The chain uses TRBV19 and TRBJ2-7, with 8 bases matching TRBD1. CDR1 LNHDA and CDR2 SQIVND come from the germline V gene (reference sequence). V lost 5 bases to trimming and J lost 7 bases; unmatched junction nucleotides: 10. There are 14 residues in the CDR3. The DNA for the CDR3 is TGTGCCAGTAGTTTTCGGACAGGGAGTGGTGAGCAGTACTTC. Amino acid sequence: CASSFRTGSGEQYF.

The CDR3 loop is CASSSDRPPYEQYF. The DNA for the CDR3 is TGCGCCAGCAGCTCTGACAGGCCGCCTTACGAGCAGTACTTC. V gene TRBV5-1 combines with J gene TRBJ2-7; possible D gene TRBD1, 6 bases. Germline V gene lookup returns CDR1 SGHRS and CDR2 YFSETQ. V gave up 3 bases and J gave up 4 bases, with 14 bases separating them. CDR3 length: 14 amino acids.

The chain recombines TRBV5-5 with TRBJ1-1, with 10 bases aligning to TRBD1. Germline assignment: CDR1 SGHKS and CDR2 YYEKEE (reference sequence). V lost 0 bases, J lost 5 bases, and 13 bases stayed unmatched. There are 18 residues in the CDR3. CDR3 residues: CASSLAVRTGGGGTEAFF. CDR3 DNA: TGTGCCAGCAGCTTGGCCGTTAGGACAGGGGGTGGGGGAACTGAAGCTTTCTTT.

This chain joins TRBV6-6 and TRBJ1-5; D unresolved. Trimming pared 5 bases from V and 3 bases from J, leaving 14 bases between. The CDR3 consists of 15 residues. CDR1 MNHNY and CDR2 SVGAGI come from the germline V gene (reference sequence). For the CDR3, the DNA is TGTGCCAGCAGTACTACAGATATACTCAATCAGCCCCAGCATTTT. Translation: CASSTTDILNQPQHF.

The chain couples TRBV6-6 to TRBJ1-2; no firm D call. The CDR3 is 15 amino acids. The germline V gene has CDR1 MNHNY and CDR2 SVGAGI (reference sequence). V was shortened by 6 bases and J by 8 bases, with 22 bases between the two germline ends. This chain's CDR3 is CASSPLSGPSEGYTF. CDR3 in DNA: TGTGCCAGCAGCCCACTATCCGGACCGTCTGAAGGCTACACCTTC.

For this clone: A junction end diverges from the germline sequence, so it may reflect a read error. The chain carries TRBV28 and TRBJ1-1; 8 bases are a match to TRBD1. The CDR3 contains 15 residues. Germline assignment: CDR1 MDHEN and CDR2 SYDVKM. CDR3 DNA: TGTGCCAGCAGCACCGTGCGCAGGACAGGGACTGAAGCCTTCTTT. Protein sequence: CASSTVRRTGTEAFF. The full variable domain, completed using reference TRBV28 and TRBJ1-1, is DVKVTQSSRYLVKRTGEKVFLECVQDMDHENMFWYRQDPGLGLRLIYFSYDVKMKEKGDIPEGYSVSREKKERFSLILESASTNQTSMYLCASSTVRRTGTEAFFGQGTRLTVV.

J is TRBJ2-1 and V is TRBV4-2; tentative D call: TRBD2 (5 bases). V was trimmed by 0 bases and J by 2 bases, leaving 20 bases between them. The CDR3 runs 19 residues. Germline V CDR1 and CDR2: LGHNA, YNFKEQ. CDR3: CASSQDERSGSPAYNEQFF. CDR3 nucleotide sequence: TGTGCCAGCAGCCAAGATGAAAGGTCGGGGAGCCCGGCCTACAATGAGCAGTTCTTC.

V gene TRBV5-8 combines with J gene TRBJ2-2, with D possibly being TRBD2 (6 bases). The CDR3 totals 15 residues. Trimming removed 9 bases from V and 2 bases from J, with 17 bases in between. Germline CDR1 reads SGHTS; CDR2 reads YDEGEE. CDR3 DNA sequence: TGTGCCACCCCACGGCGGGAAGACAACACCGGGGAGCTGTTTTTT. It codes for CATPRREDNTGELFF.

This clone appeared a single time. The CDR3 bases are TGTGCCAGCAGGTCCCGCAACACCGGGGAGCTGTTTTTT. Translated, it gives CASRSRNTGELFF. The chain couples TRBV5-4 to TRBJ2-2; D uncertain. V was cut by 5 bases and J by 2 bases, with 7 bases left in between. This CDR3 spans 13 amino acids. Germline V lookup: CDR1 SGHNT, CDR2 YYREEE (reference sequence).

The chain recombines TRBV5-4 with TRBJ2-7, with 8 bases identical to TRBD1. This CDR3 is built from 13 residues. V trimming: 3 bases; J trimming: 6 bases; junction bases outside the gene matches: 5. Germline values: CDR1 SGHNT, CDR2 YYREEE (reference sequence). The CDR3 sequence is CASSSQGAGEQYF. The CDR3 nucleotides are TGTGCCAGCAGCTCTCAGGGGGCCGGCGAGCAGTACTTC. Full variable domain (missing parts from reference TRBV5-4 and TRBJ2-7): ETGVTQSPTHLIKTRGQQVTLRCSSQSGHNTVSWYQQALGQGPQFIFQYYREEENGRGNFPPRFSGLQFPNYSSELNVNALELDDSALYLCASSSQGAGEQYFGPGTRLTVT.